This entry lists 26 T cell receptor beta chains sequenced from one sample in a study of spatial heterogeneity in lung cancer. Time point given: sample taken at primary tumor resection. Sequencing covered unsorted whole RNA taken from tumor, nontumor lung or frozen PBMC. TCRdb used MiXCR to reprocess the 5' RACE reads, holding one entry per CDR3 protein. The sample shows about 92,000 distinct CDR3 sequences, approximately 12% of them seen only once. The material sequenced was PBMCs, taken at surgery. Source of these receptors: a male donor with early-stage non-small cell lung cancer.

This rearrangement joins TRBV4-1 to TRBJ2-6, with D hard to call. CDR1 is MGHRA and CDR2 is YSYEKL in the germline V gene. The CDR3 consists of 16 residues. V was shortened by 4 bases and J by 0 bases, with 10 bases between the two germline ends. The CDR3 coding sequence is TGCGCCAGCAGCCTAGACTTCCTCTCTGGGGCCAACGTCCTGACTTTC. This translates into CASSLDFLSGANVLTF.

The sample holds a few counts of this clonotype. The chain links TRBV27 to TRBJ1-1; the match to TRBD1 covers 7 bases. The CDR3 is made up of 14 amino acids. Germline V gene data show CDR1 as MNHEY and CDR2 as SMNVEV (reference sequence). Trimming cost V 3 bases and J 2 bases; bases outside gene matches: 3. CDR3 in DNA: TGTGCCAGCAGTTTCAGACAGGGCAACACTGAAGCTTTCTTT. It codes for CASSFRQGNTEAFF.

This clonotype was counted ten times or more. This chain joins TRBV7-2 and TRBJ2-1, with 9 bases that match TRBD2. The CDR3 has 15 residues. V lost 1 base to trimming and J lost 4 bases; unmatched junction nucleotides: 2. The germline CDR1 and CDR2 sequences are SGHTA and FQGNSA. CDR3 DNA: TGTGCCAGCAGCTTAGATAGCGGGAGTTACAATGAGCAGTTCTTC. This gives the protein CASSLDSGSYNEQFF.

This sequence joins TRBV20-1 and TRBJ2-7, with D possibly matching TRBD1 (5 bases). The CDR3 contains 14 residues. In germline, CDR1 is DFQATT, CDR2 SNEGSKA (reference sequence). The germline V and J ends were trimmed by 3 bases and 5 bases, with 17 bases remaining between them. The CDR3 is CSARRWGQRNEQYF. The CDR3 bases are TGCAGTGCTAGGAGGTGGGGCCAGAGAAACGAGCAGTACTTC.

The sample holds a few counts of this clonotype. The chain carries TRBV5-1 and TRBJ2-3; 10 bases map to TRBD1. The length of the CDR3 is 14 residues. Germline V gene sequence: CDR1 SGHRS, CDR2 YFSETQ. With 5 bases clipped from V and 4 bases from J, the junction kept 4 bases outside the gene matches. DNA of the CDR3: TGCGCCAGCAGACGGGACAGGGGACCAGATACGCAGTATTTT. Its protein product is CASRRDRGPDTQYF.

V and J are TRBV23-1 and TRBJ2-1; D is perhaps TRBD1 (6 bases). TRBV23-1 counts as an open reading frame of uncertain function. The V end was cut by 7 bases, the J end by 0 bases, with 13 bases between. This CDR3 region has 15 residues. The CDR3 nucleotides read TGCGCCAGCAAAGGGGGATACCCCTCCTACAATGAGCAGTTCTTC. It specifies CASKGGYPSYNEQFF.

The chain has TRBV30 and TRBJ2-7; TRBD1 matches at 7 bases. Unmatched junction bases numbered 12, after V lost 2 bases and J lost 5 bases. This CDR3 has 15 amino acids. Germline values: CDR1 GTSNPN, CDR2 SVGIG (reference sequence). The CDR3 DNA sequence: TGTGCCTGGAGTCCAAAAACGACAGGGACGGACGAGCAGTACTTC. Translation: CAWSPKTTGTDEQYF.

This clonotype was seen more than once but under ten times. The CDR3 spells CASSTTVPLSELFF. For the CDR3, the DNA is TGTGCCAGTAGTACGACAGTACCTTTGAGTGAACTGTTTTTT. The chain recombines TRBV19 with TRBJ1-4, with a weak D call TRBD1 (5 bases). Germline V CDR1 and CDR2: LNHDA, SQIVND (reference sequence). This CDR3 comprises 14 residues. Trimming stripped 4 bases from V and 12 bases from J, with 18 bases between.

The chain is built from TRBV12-3 or TRBV12-4 and TRBJ2-1; 10 bases map to TRBD2. This CDR3 comprises 15 residues. The J segment lost 5 bases and the V segment lost 5 bases, leaving 6 bases of the junction unmatched. This CDR3 is CASSPLAGANNEQFF. CDR3 in DNA: TGTGCCAGCAGTCCCCTAGCGGGGGCCAACAATGAGCAGTTCTTC.

The chain links TRBV29-1 to TRBJ2-5; unclear D gene. There are 13 residues in the CDR3. The V end was cut by 6 bases, the J end by 0 bases, with 11 bases between. Germline loops: CDR1 SQVTM, CDR2 ANQGSEA. Written as DNA, the CDR3 is TGCAGCGTCCCAAGGCAGAACCAAGAGACCCAGTACTTC. This gives the protein CSVPRQNQETQYF.

This clonotype was detected only a few times. An end of the junction differs from the germline gene, which may be a read error. The chain joins TRBV28 to TRBJ2-5, with 8 nucleotides matching TRBD1. This CDR3 has 11 residues. Germline V gene data show CDR1 as MDHEN and CDR2 as SYDVKM. CDR3 in DNA: TGTGCCAGCACTCCGGGGACAGGTTATCAATTC. It codes for CASTPGTGYQF.

This clonotype was counted a few times. The J gene is TRBJ2-3, the V gene TRBV20-1, with D tentatively TRBD2 (5 bases). CDR3 size: 14 residues. The V end lost 0 bases, the J end lost 7 bases, and 14 bases lay between the germline ends. Germline V CDR1 and CDR2: DFQATT, SNEGSKA (reference sequence). CDR3 bases: TGCAGTGCTAGAGATCAGTCTAGCTCTTATACGCAGTATTTT. The encoded protein is CSARDQSSSYTQYF.

This rearrangement joins TRBV30 to TRBJ1-2; D unresolved. V lost 4 bases to trimming and J lost 0 bases, with 12 bases between them. This CDR3 has 14 amino acids. Germline V lookup: CDR1 GTSNPN, CDR2 SVGIG (reference sequence). CDR3 residues: CAWTRTSTNYGYTF. In DNA form, the CDR3 reads TGTGCCTGGACGCGTACCTCTACTAACTATGGCTACACCTTC. Variable domain in full (rest from reference TRBV30 and TRBJ1-2): SQTIHQWPATLVQPVGSPLSLECTVEGTSNPNLYWYRQAAGRGLQLLFYSVGIGQISSEVPQNLSASRPQDRQFILSSKKLLLSDSGFYLCAWTRTSTNYGYTFGSGTRLTVV.

V usage is TRBV6-1 and J usage is TRBJ2-2; possibly TRBD2 for D (5 bases). Trimming pared 5 bases from V and 5 bases from J, leaving 9 bases between. The CDR3 has 13 amino acids. The germline V gene encodes CDR1 MNHNS and CDR2 SASEGT. CDR3 nucleotide sequence: TGTGCCAGCAGTCACGGGAAGACCGGGGAGCTGTTTTTT. Translating gives CASSHGKTGELFF.

The chain joins TRBV4-1 to TRBJ2-5; perhaps TRBD2 as D (6 bases). V gave up 6 bases and J gave up 4 bases, with 15 bases separating them. The CDR3 length is 14 residues. Germline lookup yields CDR1 MGHRA and CDR2 YSYEKL. The CDR3 DNA sequence: TGCGCCAGCAGTTCCGGGAGTAGGGGAGAGACCCAGTACTTC. It specifies CASSSGSRGETQYF.

This clonotype showed up just a few times. The V gene is TRBV7-2, the J gene TRBJ2-5; the D gene is possibly TRBD2 (5 bases). V was cut by 2 bases and J by 2 bases, with 9 bases left in between. The length of the CDR3 is 14 residues. CDR1 is SGHTA, CDR2 FQGNSA, per germline. In nucleotides, the CDR3 is TGTGCCAGCAGCTTATCTCCGGGGCAAGAGACCCAGTACTTC. It encodes CASSLSPGQETQYF.

This clonotype came up many times. The chain employs TRBV5-1 and TRBJ1-1, with a weak D call TRBD1 (6 bases). Trimming shortened V by 4 bases and J by 1 base, and 14 bases separated the two germline ends. This CDR3 comprises 15 residues. Germline V lookup: CDR1 SGHRS, CDR2 YFSETQ. The CDR3 spells CASSPGHAQNTEAFF. The CDR3 bases are TGCGCCAGCAGCCCGGGACACGCCCAGAACACTGAAGCTTTCTTT. The whole variable domain, filled in from reference TRBV5-1 and TRBJ1-1, reads KAGVTQTPRYLIKTRGQQVTLSCSPISGHRSVSWYQQTPGQGLQFLFEYFSETQRNKGNFPGRFSGRQFSNSRSEMNVSTLELGDSALYLCASSPGHAQNTEAFFGQGTRLTVV.

This clonotype occurred a few times. The rearrangement links TRBV5-1 to TRBJ2-5, with a weak D call TRBD2 (6 bases). The V gene's germline CDR1 is SGHRS and CDR2 YFSETQ. This CDR3 has 15 amino acids. The V end lost 4 bases, the J end lost 5 bases, and 18 bases lay between the germline ends. The CDR3 bases are TGCGCCAGCAGCCCCCGGGACTGGCTTCTCGAGACCCAGTACTTC. Residues: CASSPRDWLLETQYF.

This chain links TRBV7-9 with TRBJ2-3; 7 bases align to TRBD1. Germline CDR1 reads SEHNR; CDR2 reads FQNEAQ (reference sequence). Trimming cost V 5 bases and J 0 bases; bases outside gene matches: 8. The CDR3 contains 16 residues. CDR3: CASSPYRDRSTDTQYF. The CDR3 DNA reads as TGTGCCAGCAGCCCATACCGGGACAGAAGCACAGATACGCAGTATTTT.

The rearrangement links TRBV7-2 to TRBJ1-1; D is perhaps TRBD1 (6 bases). CDR1 is SGHTA, CDR2 FQGNSA, per germline. The CDR3 sequence is 17 residues long. V gave up 7 bases and J gave up 0 bases, with 21 bases separating them. CDR3 DNA: TGTGCCAGCACCTCCGGGGGCGCGGTTACAATGAACACTGAAGCTTTCTTT. Its translation is CASTSGGAVTMNTEAFF.

The J gene is TRBJ1-5, the V gene TRBV20-1, with 11 bases aligning to TRBD1. This CDR3 is built from 15 residues. Losses at the gene ends were 3 bases for V and 2 bases for J; bases not matched to a gene: 3. Germline V lookup: CDR1 DFQATT, CDR2 SNEGSKA (reference sequence). CDR3: CSARGTGGGNQPQHF. The CDR3 DNA reads as TGCAGTGCTAGGGGGACAGGGGGAGGCAATCAGCCCCAGCATTTT.

V is TRBV6-1 and J is TRBJ1-5; D gene unclear. With 1 base removed from V and 5 bases from J, the gap between germline ends came to 6 bases. Germline CDR1 and CDR2: MNHNS and SASEGT. The CDR3 loop spans 13 amino acids. The CDR3 DNA follows: TGTGCCAGCAGTGAAGTGACGGATCAGCCCCAGCATTTT. It is translated as CASSEVTDQPQHF.

This clonotype has a count of ten or more. V is TRBV28 and J is TRBJ2-1; 12 bases align to TRBD2. Germline CDR1 MDHEN, CDR2 SYDVKM. The CDR3 consists of 15 residues. J lost 9 bases, V lost 5 bases, and 8 bases had no gene match. The CDR3 loop is CASSPRLAGAIEQFF. CDR3 nucleotides: TGTGCCAGCAGTCCAAGACTAGCGGGAGCAATTGAGCAGTTCTTC.

The chain carries TRBV20-1 and TRBJ1-1; TRBD1 is a possible D gene (5 bases). CDR1 is DFQATT and CDR2 is SNEGSKA in the germline V gene (reference sequence). The germline V and J ends were trimmed by 3 bases and 4 bases, with 21 bases remaining between them. This CDR3 region has 16 residues. This CDR3 is CSAREQRAGQITEAFF. The DNA for the CDR3 is TGCAGTGCTAGGGAACAAAGGGCGGGGCAGATCACTGAAGCTTTCTTT.

This clonotype was detected only a few times. V and J are TRBV20-1 and TRBJ2-7; 11 bases map to TRBD1. The CDR3 is 13 residues long. The V and J ends lost 3 bases and 6 bases, in that order; junction bases with no gene match: 4. Per germline, CDR1 DFQATT and CDR2 SNEGSKA (reference sequence). The CDR3 coding sequence is TGCAGTGCTAGGGGACAGGGGGTGGTCGAGCAGTACTTC. Translation: CSARGQGVVEQYF.

The V gene is TRBV20-1, the J gene TRBJ2-6; D is unclear. Germline CDR1 reads DFQATT; CDR2 reads SNEGSKA (reference sequence). The CDR3 contains 13 residues. V lost 4 bases and J lost 1, with 5 bases in between. DNA of the CDR3: TGCAGTGCTACATCATCTGGGGCCAACGTCCTGACTTTC. The encoded protein is CSATSSGANVLTF.